The entry that follows covers one T cell receptor beta chain sequence. Its target is unknown. The V gene lost 3 bases and the J gene lost 8 bases, with 22 bases spanning the gap. This CDR3 is 15 amino acids long. Germline loops: CDR1 SQVTM, CDR2 ANQGSEA. Genomic DNA came from 10,000 to 100,000 sorted cells per subset. The assay was immunoSEQ multiplex PCR, and TCRdb's table has in-frame clones only and misses some. The sample comprises roughly 15,000 clones, 80% to 95% of which are singletons, and about 4.6% rests with the top ten. CD8+CD4-CD45RA- cells, CCR7-positive or negative, formed the memory CD8 sort. The record originates from a study of CD39 and CD103 CD8 tumor-infiltrating T cells. About the research overall: An ovarian cancer patient and a couple of HNSCC patients had repertoire comparisons shown.

Broader study findings: Unlike DN TIL clonotypes, DP TIL clonotypes seldom appeared in blood.

The clonotype was recovered from a human donor with head and neck squamous cell carcinoma. Source material: CD8+ T cells sorted from blood. Noted subset: total memory CD8 T cells (CD45RA-CCR7+/-) from blood or uninvolved lymph node. This chain links TRBV29-1 with TRBJ1-2, with D maybe TRBD1 (5 bases). DNA of the CDR3: TGCAGCGTTGACCTGCAGGGCATGAGTACGGGAGGCTACACCTTC. This gives the protein CSVDLQGMSTGGYTF.